This T cell receptor (beta chain) emerged from a study of T cell repertoires in cytomegalovirus infection. Turning to the study itself: HLA-C-restricted CMV epitopes, recently identified, and well-studied HLA-B-restricted ones were used by the study. An indication of both CMV infection and matching HLA type came from public TCR beta signatures.

The germline V gene encodes CDR1 MNHNY and CDR2 SVGAGI (reference sequence). The V and J ends lost 2 bases and 1 base respectively, with 14 bases between them. The CDR3 length is 16 residues. TCRdb independently ran MiXCR on the reads; one entry per CDR3 protein. This sample has fewer than 900,000 distinct CDR3 sequences, with about 29% found just once. Findings and limits, study-wide: CMV carriers with the relevant HLA were identified by cumulative public TCR beta family frequency. In two of eight donors, the top clonotype was HLA-C-restricted CMV-specific.

In regard to this clonotype: Its antigen is undetermined.

The rearrangement uses TRBV6-6 and TRBJ1-1; possibly TRBD1 for D (6 bases). The sample here was cultured CD8+ T cells from PBMCs, taken from culture after CMV antigen stimulation. This receptor was taken from a human donor in good health (CMV status not recorded). Some clones in this sample may be carry-over from other donors' samples. CDR3 coding DNA: TGTGCCAGCAGTTACCTACCTCGGACAGAGAACACTGAAGCTTTCTTT. Protein: CASSYLPRTENTEAFF.